These T cell receptor beta chains were read from a single sample in a study of cytomegalovirus exposure and HLA in healthy donors. The protocol was immunoSEQ multiplex PCR, while the TCRdb copy is restricted to in-frame clones and leaves out a portion. The sample carries 150,000 to 200,000 clones, roughly two thirds recorded once. Material for sequencing was PBMCs. Source of these receptors: a woman in her 30s in good health and CMV-seronegative. The CDR3 runs from the conserved cysteine through the conserved F or W. The order of the fields is J gene, V gene, clone size, D gene, CDR3 DNA, CDR3 protein. D genes are given only for firm matches. Clone size is given for some rows only: seen once, a few or many times, or a class if the clone is expanded.

J: TRBJ2-7
V: TRBV7-8
size: .
D: TRBD2
DNA: TGTGCCAGCAGCTTTGCGGGAGGCCCCTACGAGCAGTACTTC
CDR3: CASSFAGGPYEQYF

J: TRBJ2-5
V: TRBV25-1
size: .
D: .
DNA: TGTGCCAGCAGTGAATCGAGCGCCGAGAAGTATGAGACCCAGTACTTC
CDR3: CASSESSAEKYETQYF

J: TRBJ1-5
V: TRBV5-8
size: few
D: .
DNA: TGTGCCAGCAGCTTGGAGACGGTCAGGGGTGGCAATCAGCCCCAGCATTTT
CDR3: CASSLETVRGGNQPQHF

J: TRBJ1-2
V: TRBV5-6
size: .
D: TRBD1
DNA: TGTGCCAGCAGCGAAGACAGGGAAGGGACCTATGGCTACACCTTC
CDR3: CASSEDREGTYGYTF

J: TRBJ2-3
V: TRBV28
size: .
D: TRBD2
DNA: TGTGCCAGCACTCCTCCGGGACTAGCGACGCAGTATTTT
CDR3: CASTPPGLATQYF

J: TRBJ1-5
V: TRBV4-3
size: .
D: TRBD1
DNA: TGCGCCAGCAGCCTGAACCGGGACAGAAATCAGCCCCAGCATTTT
CDR3: CASSLNRDRNQPQHF

J: TRBJ1-2
V: TRBV7-9
size: .
D: TRBD1
DNA: TGTGCCAGCAGCCCCGAGGGCGGGACAGGGGGGAGTAAAGCGGATGGCTACACCTTC
CDR3: CASSPEGGTGGSKADGYTF

J: TRBJ2-2
V: TRBV7-9
size: .
D: .
DNA: TGTTCCAGCAGATGGACTGGCGCGAACACCGGGGAGCTGTTTTTT
CDR3: CSSRWTGANTGELFF

J: TRBJ2-5
V: TRBV4-1
size: .
D: TRBD1
DNA: TGCGCCAGCAGCCAGACCGGGACAGCAGTTCAAGAGACCCAGTACTTC
CDR3: CASSQTGTAVQETQYF

J: TRBJ2-7
V: TRBV5-1
size: .
D: TRBD2
DNA: TGCGCCAGCAGCTTGGTAGCGGGAGTAAGTGAGCAGTACTTC
CDR3: CASSLVAGVSEQYF

J: TRBJ1-1
V: TRBV6-1
size: .
D: .
DNA: TGTGCCAGCAGGAGGGACACTGAAGCTTTCTTT
CDR3: CASRRDTEAFF

J: TRBJ1-2
V: TRBV7-9
size: .
D: TRBD1
DNA: TGTGCCAGCAGCTTAGTATTGACAGGGGGCGATGGCTACACCTTC
CDR3: CASSLVLTGGDGYTF

J: TRBJ1-2
V: TRBV7-9
size: .
D: .
DNA: TGTGCCAGCAGCTCCTCTCCGGGCCAAGCGGGTTATGGCTACACCTTC
CDR3: CASSSSPGQAGYGYTF

J: TRBJ1-5
V: TRBV18
size: .
D: TRBD1
DNA: TGTGCCAGCTCACCTGGGACAGGGATCCAGCCCCAGCATTTT
CDR3: CASSPGTGIQPQHF